This TCR beta chain was found in a study of T cells in Graves' hyperthyroidism and ophthalmopathy. Study conclusions and caveats: In the blood, most expanded thyroid clonotypes above 0.001 appeared as well.

TCR beta CDR3 sequences were amplified from RNA transcripts. HTBI primers drove first-round RT-PCR of the TCR CDR3. TCRdb reanalysed the multiplex PCR reads using MiXCR and keeps one entry per CDR3 protein. The sample includes over 700,000 distinct CDR3 sequences, approximately 40% of them seen just once. V gave up 6 bases and J gave up 6 bases, with 21 bases separating them. The V gene's germline CDR1 is MNHNS and CDR2 SASEGT. The CDR3 contains 15 residues. Concerning this clonotype: Its antigen remains unidentified.

The chain joins TRBV6-1 to TRBJ2-7; tentative D call: TRBD2 (7 bases). The TCR comes from a woman between 35 and 50 years old with Graves' hyperthyroidism. Material for sequencing was blood. CDR3 coding DNA: TGTGCCAGCAGCATGAGGGGGGGCGCGTTGGGCGAGCAGTACTTC. Its protein is CASSMRGGALGEQYF.